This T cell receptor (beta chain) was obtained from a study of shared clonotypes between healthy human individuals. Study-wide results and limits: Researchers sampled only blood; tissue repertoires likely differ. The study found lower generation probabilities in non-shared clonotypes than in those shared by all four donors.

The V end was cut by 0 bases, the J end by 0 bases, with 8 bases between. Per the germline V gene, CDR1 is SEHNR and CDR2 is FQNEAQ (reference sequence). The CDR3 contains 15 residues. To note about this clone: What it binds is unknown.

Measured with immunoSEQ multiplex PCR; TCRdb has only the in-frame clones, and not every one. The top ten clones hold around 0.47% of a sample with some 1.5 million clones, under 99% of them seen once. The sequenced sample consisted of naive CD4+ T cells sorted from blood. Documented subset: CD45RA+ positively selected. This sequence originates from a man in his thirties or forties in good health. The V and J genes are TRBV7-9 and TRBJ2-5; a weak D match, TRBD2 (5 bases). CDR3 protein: CASSLAHGNQETQYF. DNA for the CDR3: TGTGCCAGCAGCTTAGCACACGGGAACCAAGAGACCCAGTACTTC.